The clone carrying this T cell receptor beta chain was detected only once. This sample is drawn from a study of cytomegalovirus exposure and HLA in healthy donors. CDR3 length: 15 amino acids. V gave up 6 bases and J gave up 3 bases; unmatched junction bases: 5. Germline assignment: CDR1 MNHEY and CDR2 SMNVEV (reference sequence). The PCR made use of 60 Vbeta and 13 Jbeta primers. Sequenced by immunoSEQ multiplex PCR; TCRdb stores in-frame clones only, minus some. The sample contains about 110,000 clones, around 86% of which appear only once. The rearrangement joins TRBV27 to TRBJ1-5, with 10 nucleotides matching TRBD1. Sequencing used PBMCs. The receptor's source is a man between 40 and 49 years old in good health and CMV-seronegative. The CDR3 region is CASRRTGGNNQPQHF. DNA for the CDR3: TGTGCCAGCAGACGGACAGGGGGAAACAATCAGCCCCAGCATTTT.